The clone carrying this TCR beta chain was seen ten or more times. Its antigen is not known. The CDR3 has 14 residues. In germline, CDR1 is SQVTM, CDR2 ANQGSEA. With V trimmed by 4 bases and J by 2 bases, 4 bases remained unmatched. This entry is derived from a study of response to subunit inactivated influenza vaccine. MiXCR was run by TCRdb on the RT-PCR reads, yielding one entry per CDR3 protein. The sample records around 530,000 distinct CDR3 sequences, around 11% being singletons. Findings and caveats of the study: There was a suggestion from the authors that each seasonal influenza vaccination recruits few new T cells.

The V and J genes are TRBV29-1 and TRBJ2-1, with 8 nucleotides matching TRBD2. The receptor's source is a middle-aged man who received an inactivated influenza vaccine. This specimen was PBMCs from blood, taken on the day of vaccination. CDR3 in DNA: TGCAGCGTTGTCTCGGGAGGGCCCTACAATGAGCAGTTCTTC. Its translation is CSVVSGGPYNEQFF.